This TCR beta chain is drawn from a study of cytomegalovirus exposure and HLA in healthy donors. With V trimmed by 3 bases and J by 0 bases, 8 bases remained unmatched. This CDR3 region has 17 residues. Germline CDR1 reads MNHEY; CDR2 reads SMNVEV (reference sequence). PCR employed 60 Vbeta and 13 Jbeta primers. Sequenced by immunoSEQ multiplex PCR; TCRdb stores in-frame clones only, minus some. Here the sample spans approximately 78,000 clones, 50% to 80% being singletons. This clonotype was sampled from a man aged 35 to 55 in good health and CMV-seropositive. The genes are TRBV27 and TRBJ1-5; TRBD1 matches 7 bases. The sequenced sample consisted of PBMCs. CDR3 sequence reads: CASSFKGAGYSNQPQHF. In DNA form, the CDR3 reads TGTGCCAGCAGTTTCAAGGGGGCGGGATATAGCAATCAGCCCCAGCATTTT.